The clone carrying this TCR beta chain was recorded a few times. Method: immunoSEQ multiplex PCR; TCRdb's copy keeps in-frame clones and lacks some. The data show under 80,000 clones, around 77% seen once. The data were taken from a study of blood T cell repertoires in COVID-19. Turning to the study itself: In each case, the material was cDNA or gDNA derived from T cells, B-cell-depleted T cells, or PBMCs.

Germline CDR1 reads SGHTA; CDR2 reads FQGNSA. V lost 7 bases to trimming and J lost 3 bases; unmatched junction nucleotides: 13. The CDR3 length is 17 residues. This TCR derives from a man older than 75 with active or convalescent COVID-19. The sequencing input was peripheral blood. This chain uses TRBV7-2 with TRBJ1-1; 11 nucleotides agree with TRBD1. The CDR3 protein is CASTNRRPGQGDTEAFF. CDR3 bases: TGTGCCAGCACCAATCGACGGCCGGGACAGGGGGACACTGAAGCTTTCTTT.